The 22 T cell receptor beta chains below come from one sample, sequenced in a study of shared clonotypes between healthy human individuals. The repertoire was sequenced with immunoSEQ multiplex PCR; TCRdb's copy has only in-frame clones and lacks some. Of 1,100,000 or so clones listed, roughly 74% were seen once; the top ten hold under 0.65%. Input material: memory CD4+ T cells from PBMCs. This sample's subset: CD45RA-negative fraction. The receptors were gathered from a man aged 18-30 years in good health. Some clones in this sample may be carry-over from other donors' samples.

The genes are TRBV28 and TRBJ1-6, with D uncertain. The germline gives CDR1 MDHEN, CDR2 SYDVKM. Trimming stripped 6 bases from V and 0 bases from J, with 9 bases between. The CDR3 runs to 15 residues. The CDR3 region has the DNA TGTGCCAGCAGGAAAAGCAGCTCCTATAATTCACCCCTCCACTTT. It is translated as CASRKSSSYNSPLHF.

The chain recombines TRBV5-6 with TRBJ1-5; 9 bases line up with TRBD1. V lost 4 bases to trimming and J lost 5 bases; unmatched junction nucleotides: 7. Germline CDR1 is SGHDT and CDR2 is YYEEEE. This CDR3 spans 15 amino acids. The CDR3 bases are TGTGCCAGCAGCGAGTGGACAGGGGCGGATCAGCCCCAGCATTTT. It translates to CASSEWTGADQPQHF.

This sequence joins TRBV5-4 and TRBJ2-1; 8 positions match TRBD2. The CDR3 has 15 amino acids. Per the germline V gene, CDR1 is SGHNT and CDR2 is YYREEE (reference sequence). V was pared by 4 bases and J by 0 bases, with 3 bases of the junction left unmatched. The CDR3 sequence: CASSTSGDSYNEQFF. CDR3 DNA sequence: TGTGCCAGCAGCACTAGCGGAGACTCCTACAATGAGCAGTTCTTC.

The chain employs TRBV5-4 and TRBJ1-4; the D is unclear. The length of the CDR3 is 15 residues. V shed 0 bases and J shed 5 bases, with 11 bases lying between them. Germline V CDR1 and CDR2: SGHNT, YYREEE (reference sequence). The CDR3 loop reads CASSLAGPPNEKLFF. The CDR3 DNA reads as TGTGCCAGCAGCTTGGCCGGGCCCCCAAATGAAAAACTGTTTTTT.

The chain combines TRBV7-9 with TRBJ2-1; TRBD2 matches at 11 bases. This CDR3 spans 18 amino acids. Germline V gives CDR1 SEHNR, CDR2 FQNEAQ (reference sequence). The J segment lost 6 bases and the V segment lost 2 bases, leaving 12 bases of the junction unmatched. CDR3 in DNA: TGTGCCAGCAGCTTACGTTCCCCACTAGCGGGAGACGGCAATGAGCAGTTCTTC. This translates into CASSLRSPLAGDGNEQFF.

The chain uses TRBV30 and TRBJ1-2, with TRBD1 as a possible D gene (6 bases). This CDR3 is 17 amino acids long. With 0 bases removed from V and 5 bases from J, the gap between germline ends came to 22 bases. The V gene's germline CDR1 is GTSNPN and CDR2 SVGIG (reference sequence). The CDR3 sequence is CAWSVMSRGGAHYGYTF. The CDR3 DNA follows: TGTGCCTGGAGTGTGATGAGTAGGGGGGGCGCCCATTATGGCTACACCTTC.

About this clone: A single base separates this from a much larger clone, so it may be a read error. The chain couples TRBV5-1 to TRBJ2-7; D gene uncertain. CDR1 SGHRS and CDR2 YFSETQ come from the germline V gene. The length of the CDR3 is 12 residues. Trimming took 0 bases from V and 3 from J, leaving 4 bases between them. The CDR3 sequence is CASSLVLYEQYF. CDR3 DNA sequence: TGCGCCAGCAGCTTGGTTCTCTACGAGCAGTACTTC.

This sequence joins TRBV2 and TRBJ2-3; D gene ambiguous. Germline CDR1 and CDR2: SNHLY and FYNNEI. The CDR3 is 14 residues long. The V gene lost 4 bases and the J gene lost 0 bases, with 8 bases spanning the gap. In nucleotides, the CDR3 is TGTGCCAGCAGTGGGACCCCGAGCACAGATACGCAGTATTTT. This gives the protein CASSGTPSTDTQYF.

The V call is TRBV12-5, the J call TRBJ2-3, with a tentative D call TRBD2 (6 bases). This CDR3 comprises 14 residues. V lost 6 bases, J lost 0 bases, and 10 bases lay in between. CDR1 and CDR2 from the germline V gene are LGHNT and FRNRAP. The DNA of the CDR3 is TGTGCTAGTGGAACCGGGACTAGCACAGATACGCAGTATTTT. This gives the protein CASGTGTSTDTQYF.

The chain combines TRBV2 with TRBJ1-4; D gene unclear. Looked up from germline, CDR1 is SNHLY and CDR2 is FYNNEI. The CDR3 length is 14 residues. The germline V and J ends were trimmed by 7 bases and 8 bases, with 17 bases remaining between them. CDR3 sequence (DNA): TGTGCCAGCACCAAGGAAGGGTTGGGCGAAAAACTGTTTTTT. It codes for CASTKEGLGEKLFF.

Concerning this clone itself: The sample has other DNA sequences that encode this CDR3 too. The chain carries TRBV14 and TRBJ2-2; D call uncertain. Trimming removed 2 bases at V and 8 bases at J, with 6 bases between. The germline gives CDR1 SGHDN, CDR2 FVKESK. The CDR3 spans 12 residues. CDR3 sequence: CASSQRTGELFF. The CDR3, as DNA: TGTGCCAGCAGCCAAAGGACGGGGGAGCTGTTTTTT.

This rearrangement joins TRBV2 to TRBJ2-2; TRBD2 agrees at 12 bases. Trimming took 5 bases from V and 4 from J; bases not matched to a gene: 8. This CDR3 has 17 amino acids. CDR1 is SNHLY, CDR2 FYNNEI, per germline. In DNA, the CDR3 is TGTGCCAGCAGTCCTCTAGCGGGAGGGCCCCGCACCGGGGAGCTGTTTTTT. This sequence encodes CASSPLAGGPRTGELFF.

This clone was seen more than once but under ten times. The chain combines TRBV7-3 with TRBJ2-2, with D hard to call. The CDR3 is made up of 13 amino acids. The V gene's germline CDR1 is SGHTA and CDR2 FQGTGA. Trimming took off 3 bases at V and 1 base at J, with 3 bases between the two ends. The CDR3 DNA follows: TGTGCCAGCAGCTTCAAGAACACCGGGGAGCTGTTTTTT. Amino acids: CASSFKNTGELFF.

This sequence joins TRBV2 and TRBJ2-7, with 7 nucleotides matching TRBD1. Unmatched junction bases numbered 4, after V lost 6 bases and J lost 2 bases. The CDR3 loop spans 13 amino acids. CDR1 is SNHLY and CDR2 is FYNNEI in the germline V gene. CDR3 sequence reads: CASRRDRAYEQYF. In nucleotides, the CDR3 is TGTGCCAGCAGAAGAGACAGGGCCTACGAGCAGTACTTC. The full variable domain, rest sourced from reference TRBV2 and TRBJ2-7, is EPEVTQTPSHQVTQMGQEVILRCVPISNHLYFYWYRQILGQKVEFLVSFYNNEISEKSEIFDDQFSVERPDGSNFTLKIRSTKLEDSAMYFCASRRDRAYEQYFGPGTRLTVT.

J is TRBJ2-2 and V is TRBV7-3; D may be TRBD2 (6 bases). V lost 5 bases to trimming and J lost 9 bases, with 22 bases between them. CDR1 SGHTA and CDR2 FQGTGA come from the germline V gene. The CDR3 is 16 residues long. Here the CDR3 reads CASSLGPGVKFRELFF. The CDR3 DNA reads TGTGCCAGCAGCCTAGGGCCGGGGGTGAAGTTTCGGGAGCTGTTTTTT.

This rearrangement joins TRBV10-3 to TRBJ2-1; 13 bases agree with TRBD2. The V gene end was trimmed by 6 bases and the J gene end by 0 bases; junction bases not matched to a gene: 2. Germline V gene data show CDR1 as ENHRY and CDR2 as SYGVKD. This CDR3 is 16 amino acids long. The CDR3 sequence: CAIRGTSGTSYNEQFF. For the CDR3, the DNA is TGTGCCATCAGGGGGACTAGCGGGACCTCCTACAATGAGCAGTTCTTC.

The chain couples TRBV28 to TRBJ2-7, with a tentative D call TRBD1 (6 bases). V was clipped by 5 bases and J by 7 bases, with 18 bases between them. Per the germline V gene, CDR1 is MDHEN and CDR2 is SYDVKM. CDR3 length equals 14 residues. The CDR3 is CASSGEAQGREQYF. The CDR3 DNA follows: TGTGCCAGCAGTGGAGAGGCGCAGGGGCGAGAGCAGTACTTC.

This chain uses TRBV16 with TRBJ2-1; D ambiguous. Germline V lookup: CDR1 KGHSY, CDR2 FQNENV. V was shortened by 2 bases and J by 2 bases, with 10 bases between the two germline ends. The CDR3 length is 15 residues. For the CDR3, the DNA is TGTGCCAGCAGCCAAGGGCAGTCCCCCTACAATGAGCAGTTCTTC. Amino acid sequence: CASSQGQSPYNEQFF. Supplemented by reference TRBV16 and TRBJ2-1, the full variable domain reads GEEVAQTPKHLVRGEGQKAKLYCAPIKGHSYVFWYQQVLKNEFKFLISFQNENVFDETGMPKERFSAKCLPNSPCSLEIQATKLEDSAVYFCASSQGQSPYNEQFFGPGTRLTVL.

The rearrangement joins TRBV18 to TRBJ1-5, with TRBD1 matching over 7 bases. Germline lookup yields CDR1 KGHSH and CDR2 LQKENI. The CDR3 totals 13 residues. Trimming cost V 5 bases and J 9 bases; bases outside gene matches: 7. This CDR3 reads CASSDDRDRPQHF. The CDR3 DNA sequence: TGTGCCAGCTCAGATGACAGGGATCGGCCCCAGCATTTT.

This rearrangement joins TRBV19 to TRBJ1-1, with D possibly being TRBD1 (5 bases). The CDR3 consists of 16 residues. The V gene's germline CDR1 is LNHDA and CDR2 SQIVND (reference sequence). Trimming left V 3 bases short and J 3 bases short, with 17 bases between. CDR3 sequence reads: CASSIGAGGTDTEAFF. CDR3 nucleotides: TGTGCCAGTAGTATTGGGGCCGGGGGTACGGACACTGAAGCTTTCTTT. Using reference TRBV19 and TRBJ1-1 for the parts outside the CDR3, the full variable domain is DGGITQSPKYLFRKEGQNVTLSCEQNLNHDAMYWYRQDPGQGLRLIYYSQIVNDFQKGDIAEGYSVSREKKESFPLTVTSAQKNPTAFYLCASSIGAGGTDTEAFFGQGTRLTVV.

The chain recombines TRBV19 with TRBJ1-2; 9 bases line up with TRBD1. Germline CDR1 LNHDA, CDR2 SQIVND (reference sequence). Unmatched junction bases numbered 11, after V lost 6 bases and J lost 0 bases. The CDR3 is 17 residues long. The CDR3 sequence: CASRPQGGQGANYGYTF. CDR3 DNA: TGTGCCAGTAGACCTCAGGGGGGACAGGGAGCTAACTATGGCTACACCTTC.

The CDR3: CASSPSFRTTYEQYF. The CDR3 DNA follows: TGTGCCAGCTCACCCAGCTTTAGGACAACCTACGAGCAGTACTTC. V and J are TRBV18 and TRBJ2-7, with a tentative D call TRBD1 (5 bases). Germline CDR1 KGHSH, CDR2 LQKENI. V was trimmed by 3 bases and J by 2 bases, leaving 14 bases between them. This CDR3 is 15 amino acids long.